Detailed here is one T cell receptor (beta chain). Different DNA sequences within this sample yield the same CDR3. This sample is drawn from a study of blood T cell repertoires in COVID-19. Across the study: Nucleic acid was either cDNA or gDNA, and it came from T cells, B-cell-depleted T cells, or PBMCs.

The table came from immunoSEQ multiplex PCR; TCRdb's copy has only in-frame clones and leaves some out. Of around 100,000 clones in the sample, 70% to 90% were seen once. Trimming shortened V by 2 bases and J by 1 base, and 5 bases separated the two germline ends. The CDR3 is 13 amino acids. Germline V gene lookup returns CDR1 MNHEY and CDR2 SVGEGT. The chain joins TRBV6-2 or TRBV6-3 to TRBJ1-1; D ambiguous. Specimen: peripheral blood. The TCR sequence derives from a man in his forties with acute or convalescent COVID-19. CDR3 sequence: CASSYRGNTEAFF. The CDR3 DNA is TGTGCCAGCAGTTACCGGGGGAACACTGAAGCTTTCTTT.